This T cell receptor (beta chain) originates from a study of blood T cell repertoires in COVID-19. Study as a whole: Spain, Italy and the United States supplied samples that represented acute and convalescent COVID-19. PBMCs, B-cell-depleted T cells, or T cells were the source of the cDNA or gDNA that made up the material.

The CDR3 consists of 14 residues. CDR1 and CDR2 from the germline V gene are LGHDT and YNNKEL (reference sequence). V gave up 1 base and J gave up 5 bases; unmatched junction bases: 2. In the authors' methods: Estimation of nucleated cell counts was performed using reference gene primer amplification. Method: immunoSEQ multiplex PCR; TCRdb's copy keeps in-frame clones and lacks some. V, J and clone size derive from that table, while D and trimming were established from the DNA sequence. The data hold about 400,000 clones, with more than 75% observed a single time. The J gene is TRBJ2-1, the V gene TRBV3-1 (or the pseudogene TRBV3-2); 7 positions agree with TRBD2. Sample: peripheral blood. This clonotype was obtained from a human donor in a cohort sampled during active COVID-19. The CDR3 reads CASSQALADNEQFF. In nucleotides, the CDR3 is TGTGCCAGCAGCCAAGCGCTAGCGGACAATGAGCAGTTCTTC.